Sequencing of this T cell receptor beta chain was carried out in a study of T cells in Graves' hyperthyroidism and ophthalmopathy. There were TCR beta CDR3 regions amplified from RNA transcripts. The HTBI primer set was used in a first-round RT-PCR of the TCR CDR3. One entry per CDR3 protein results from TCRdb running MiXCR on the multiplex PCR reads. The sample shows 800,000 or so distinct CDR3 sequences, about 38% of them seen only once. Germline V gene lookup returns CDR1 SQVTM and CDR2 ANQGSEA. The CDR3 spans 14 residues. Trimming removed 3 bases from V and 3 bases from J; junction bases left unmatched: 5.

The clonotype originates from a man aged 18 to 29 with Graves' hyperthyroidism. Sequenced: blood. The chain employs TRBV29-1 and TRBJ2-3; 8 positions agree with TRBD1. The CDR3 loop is CSVDRQGATDTQYF. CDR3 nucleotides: TGCAGCGTTGACAGGCAGGGGGCTACAGATACGCAGTATTTT.